These 32 T cell receptor beta chains came from one sample sequenced in a study of T cell responses to AZD1222 COVID-19 vaccine. Clones were read by immunoSEQ multiplex PCR, and TCRdb kept only the in-frame ones, dropping some. Here the sample spans some 100,000 clones, roughly nine tenths being singletons. Here the sequenced sample was peripheral blood, taken on day 0 of AZD1222 vaccination. The receptors come from an adult in good health.

The chain couples TRBV7-2 to TRBJ2-2; D is possibly TRBD1 (6 bases). The V gene lost 5 bases and the J gene lost 3 bases, with 13 bases spanning the gap. Germline values: CDR1 SGHTA, CDR2 FQGNSA. There are 15 residues in the CDR3. In nucleotides, the CDR3 is TGTGCCAGCAGCACCCGGACAGCCCACACCGGGGAGCTGTTTTTT. The encoded protein is CASSTRTAHTGELFF.

The CDR3 loop is CASSKTGTGLGFSEAFF. CDR3 in DNA: TGTGCCAGCAGCAAGACCGGGACAGGGCTAGGTTTCTCTGAAGCTTTCTTT. The chain carries TRBV7-3 and TRBJ1-1; 9 bases match TRBD1. The CDR3 is 17 residues long. The J segment lost 6 bases and the V segment lost 5 bases, leaving 16 bases of the junction unmatched. CDR1 and CDR2 from the germline V gene are SGHTA and FQGTGA.

The rearrangement joins TRBV7-6 to TRBJ1-6; D is unclear. This CDR3 has 13 residues. The V gene's germline CDR1 is SGHVS and CDR2 FNYEAQ. Trimming cost V 4 bases and J 7 bases, with 8 bases left between them. This CDR3 is CASSSGFNSPLHF. In DNA, the CDR3 is TGTGCCAGCAGCTCCGGATTCAATTCACCCCTCCACTTT. The whole variable domain, filled in from reference TRBV7-6 and TRBJ1-6, reads GAGVSQSPRYKVTKRGQDVALRCDPISGHVSLYWYRQALGQGPEFLTYFNYEAQQDKSGLPNDRFSAERPEGSISTLTIQRTEQRDSAMYRCASSSGFNSPLHFGNGTRLTVT.

The V call is TRBV2, the J call TRBJ1-4; no firm D call. CDR1 is SNHLY, CDR2 FYNNEI, per germline. Deletions cut 6 bases from V and 4 bases from J, with 9 bases between. The CDR3 runs 13 residues. The CDR3 DNA sequence: TGTGCCAGCAGGGACCGGGGTAATGAAAAACTGTTTTTT. Translation gives CASRDRGNEKLFF.

The J gene is TRBJ1-4, the V gene TRBV5-1; D unclear. CDR1 is SGHRS and CDR2 is YFSETQ in the germline V gene. Trimming removed 4 bases from V and 0 bases from J, with 10 bases in between. The CDR3 covers 15 residues. The CDR3 spells CASSRSGTTNEKLFF. The CDR3, as DNA: TGCGCCAGCAGCCGGTCCGGGACAACTAATGAAAAACTGTTTTTT. Full variable domain (missing parts from reference TRBV5-1 and TRBJ1-4): KAGVTQTPRYLIKTRGQQVTLSCSPISGHRSVSWYQQTPGQGLQFLFEYFSETQRNKGNFPGRFSGRQFSNSRSEMNVSTLELGDSALYLCASSRSGTTNEKLFFGSGTQLSVL.

The chain has TRBV6-6 and TRBJ2-7; the D is unclear. CDR1 MNHNY and CDR2 SVGAGI come from the germline V gene (reference sequence). The CDR3 loop spans 11 amino acids. Trimming removed 2 bases at V and 7 bases at J, with 6 bases between. CDR3 loop: CASSYLGEQYF. CDR3 DNA sequence: TGTGCCAGCAGTTACCTCGGAGAGCAGTACTTC.

CDR3 protein: CASTRYTGTVESNGYTF. The CDR3 nucleotides read TGTGCCAGCACTCGCTATACCGGGACAGTCGAGAGTAATGGCTACACCTTC. This chain uses TRBV3-1 (or the pseudogene TRBV3-2) with TRBJ1-2; 7 nucleotides agree with TRBD1. J lost 6 bases, V lost 7 bases, and 20 bases had no gene match. The CDR3 has 17 amino acids. Germline assignment: CDR1 LGHDT and CDR2 YNNKEL (reference sequence).

The rearrangement links TRBV15 to TRBJ2-7, with D perhaps assigned TRBD1 or TRBD2 (7 bases each). The CDR3 runs 12 residues. Trimming took off 11 bases at V and 1 base at J, with 12 bases between the two ends. CDR1 and CDR2 (germline): LNHNV, YYDKDF (reference sequence). Here the CDR3 DNA reads TGTGCCTCCCAGGGGGGGTCCTACGAGCAGTACTTC. Encoded protein: CASQGGSYEQYF.

Only one count was recorded for this clone. The rearrangement joins TRBV29-1 to TRBJ1-5, with 9 bases lining up with TRBD1. Trimming at V came to 5 bases and at J to 4 bases, leaving 3 bases not matched to a gene. The germline V gene encodes CDR1 SQVTM and CDR2 ANQGSEA. The CDR3 is 13 residues long. The CDR3 sequence: CSVWTGVNQPQHF. The CDR3 bases are TGCAGCGTTTGGACAGGGGTAAATCAGCCCCAGCATTTT. Drawing the rest from reference TRBV29-1 and TRBJ1-5, the complete variable domain is SAVISQKPSRDICQRGTSLTIQCQVDSQVTMMFWYRQQPGQSLTLIATANQGSEATYESGFVIDKFPISRPNLTFSTLTVSNMSPEDSSIYLCSVWTGVNQPQHFGDGTRLSIL.

The chain links TRBV6-5 to TRBJ1-5; D unresolved. The germline V and J ends were trimmed by 2 bases and 9 bases, with 14 bases remaining between them. Per the germline V gene, CDR1 is MNHEY and CDR2 is SVGAGI. This CDR3 has 14 amino acids. In DNA, the CDR3 is TGTGCCAGCAGTTACGGAACGGCCTTAGGGCCCCAGCATTTT. Amino acid sequence: CASSYGTALGPQHF.

This clone was seen just once. This chain connects TRBV18 to TRBJ2-5; TRBD2 aligns across 12 bases. Losses at the gene ends were 5 bases for V and 1 base for J; bases not matched to a gene: 5. Germline V gene sequence: CDR1 KGHSH, CDR2 LQKENI. This CDR3 has 16 residues. The chain's CDR3 is CASSITSGGTQETQYF. The CDR3 DNA reads as TGTGCCAGCTCAATCACTAGCGGGGGGACCCAAGAGACCCAGTACTTC.

J is TRBJ1-6 and V is TRBV4-1; TRBD1 matches 9 bases. The V gene's germline CDR1 is MGHRA and CDR2 YSYEKL. The CDR3 is 18 residues long. With V trimmed by 0 bases and J by 7 bases, 10 bases remained unmatched. For the CDR3, the DNA is TGCGCCAGCAGCCAAGATGGCACCGGGACAGGGACGAATTCACCCCTCCACTTT. As protein: CASSQDGTGTGTNSPLHF.

The chain joins TRBV20-1 to TRBJ2-7; D possibly matches TRBD1 or TRBD2 (7 bases each). This CDR3 is built from 13 residues. V was pared by 3 bases and J by 5 bases, with 14 bases between. Germline V gene data show CDR1 as DFQATT and CDR2 as SNEGSKA (reference sequence). CDR3 coding DNA: TGCAGTGCTAGTGCCCAGGGGGGGGACGAGCAGTACTTC. Encoded protein: CSASAQGGDEQYF.

V and J are TRBV6-2 or TRBV6-3 and TRBJ2-7; D remains ambiguous. Deletions cut 2 bases from V and 1 base from J, with 18 bases between. The germline V gene encodes CDR1 MNHEY and CDR2 SVGEGT. The CDR3 covers 17 residues. CDR3 residues: CASSYQPGSHPSYEQYF. As DNA, the CDR3 is TGTGCCAGCAGTTACCAGCCGGGCAGCCACCCTTCCTACGAGCAGTACTTC.

CDR3 nucleotides: TGTGCCAGCAGACCAAGACAAGATCAAGAGACCCAGTACTTC. Protein: CASRPRQDQETQYF. The gene calls are TRBV6-5 and TRBJ2-5; D gene ambiguous. Germline CDR1 and CDR2: MNHEY and SVGAGI. This CDR3 has 14 amino acids. Trimming removed 6 bases at V and 2 bases at J, with 13 bases between.

The chain combines TRBV24-1 with TRBJ1-2, with 9 bases fitting TRBD1. Germline assignment: CDR1 KGHDR and CDR2 SFDVKD. V gave up 11 bases and J gave up 2 bases; unmatched junction bases: 5. The CDR3 has 13 amino acids. For the CDR3, the DNA is TGTGCCAGCGACAGGGGGAGGAACTATGGCTACACCTTC. It yields the protein CASDRGRNYGYTF.

V usage is TRBV18 and J usage is TRBJ1-1; TRBD1 might be the D (5 bases). Germline CDR1 reads KGHSH; CDR2 reads LQKENI. The CDR3 contains 14 residues. With 4 bases removed from V and 6 bases from J, the gap between germline ends came to 15 bases. The CDR3 DNA follows: TGTGCCAGCTCACATCCAGGGAGTCCGTCTGAAGCTTTCTTT. Protein: CASSHPGSPSEAFF.

The chain combines TRBV2 with TRBJ1-2, with D maybe TRBD1 (5 bases). This CDR3 spans 14 amino acids. The germline V gene has CDR1 SNHLY and CDR2 FYNNEI. V gave up 6 bases and J gave up 6 bases, with 17 bases separating them. The DNA of the CDR3 is TGTGCCAGCAGAGATTGGTCCGAAGGGGATGGCTACACCTTC. Translated: CASRDWSEGDGYTF.

CDR3 sequence: CASSQVAGGEEAFF. CDR3 DNA sequence: TGTGCCAGCAGCCAAGTGGCAGGGGGCGAAGAAGCTTTCTTT. V is TRBV14 and J is TRBJ1-1, with 8 bases lining up with TRBD1. This CDR3 contains 14 residues. The V gene's germline CDR1 is SGHDN and CDR2 FVKESK. V lost 1 base and J lost 8; bases outside the gene matches: 6. Drawing the rest from reference TRBV14 and TRBJ1-1, the complete variable domain is EAGVTQFPSHSVIEKGQTVTLRCDPISGHDNLYWYRRVMGKEIKFLLHFVKESKQDESGMPNNRFLAERTGGTYSTLKVQPAELEDSGVYFCASSQVAGGEEAFFGQGTRLTVV.

The chain carries TRBV7-2 and TRBJ2-7; D ambiguous. V lost 0 bases, J lost 4 bases, and 7 bases lay in between. Germline V gene lookup returns CDR1 SGHTA and CDR2 FQGNSA. The CDR3 contains 13 residues. CDR3 DNA sequence: TGTGCCAGCAGCTTAGCGCTCAGTTACGAGCAGTACTTC. Amino acids: CASSLALSYEQYF.

The J gene is TRBJ1-1, the V gene TRBV25-1; 8 bases align to TRBD1. The germline gives CDR1 MGHDK, CDR2 SYGVNS. The V segment lost 1 base and the J segment 3 bases; nucleotides outside the gene matches: 4. The CDR3 spans 15 residues. The CDR3 sequence is CASSELLQGDTEAFF. The CDR3 bases are TGTGCCAGCAGTGAATTGTTACAGGGGGACACTGAAGCTTTCTTT.

This clone was counted only a few times. The chain carries TRBV6-2 or TRBV6-3 and TRBJ1-1; possibly TRBD1 for D (5 bases). V lost 5 bases to trimming and J lost 5 bases, with 18 bases between them. The CDR3 has 15 amino acids. The V gene's germline CDR1 is MNHEY and CDR2 SVGEGT. The CDR3 is CASSRPRGVGTEAFF. For the CDR3, the DNA is TGTGCCAGCAGTCGCCCCAGAGGGGTAGGAACTGAAGCTTTCTTT.

The V call is TRBV3-1 (or the pseudogene TRBV3-2), the J call TRBJ1-2, with TRBD1 as a possible D gene (5 bases). Trimming pared 4 bases from V and 2 bases from J, leaving 14 bases between. Germline loops: CDR1 LGHDT, CDR2 YNNKEL (reference sequence). The CDR3 sequence is 15 residues long. The CDR3 DNA is TGTGCCAGCAGCCGAACCTCCGGGACCAACTATGGCTACACCTTC. It is translated as CASSRTSGTNYGYTF.

This chain links TRBV12-3 or TRBV12-4 with TRBJ1-2, with TRBD1 matching over 7 bases. After removal of 7 bases from V and 10 bases from J, the junction contained 9 bases not matched to a gene. The CDR3 is 12 amino acids. Here the CDR3 reads CASTSPDRAYTF. The CDR3, as DNA: TGTGCCAGCACCTCCCCCGACAGGGCCTACACCTTC.

The rearrangement joins TRBV18 to TRBJ2-7; TRBD2 agrees at 8 bases. The CDR3 runs 15 residues. The trim removed 6 bases at V and 4 bases at J, leaving 11 bases unmatched. Germline V gene data show CDR1 as KGHSH and CDR2 as LQKENI. Written as DNA, the CDR3 is TGTGCCAGCTCCCCGGGGGGGGGCGCCGTTTACGAGCAGTACTTC. It translates to CASSPGGGAVYEQYF.

The chain uses TRBV27 and TRBJ2-5, with D unclear. CDR1 is MNHEY and CDR2 is SMNVEV in the germline V gene (reference sequence). The CDR3 consists of 15 residues. The V and J ends lost 3 bases and 0 bases respectively, with 11 bases between them. The CDR3 DNA follows: TGTGCCAGCAGTTTGGAGACTCAGTACCAAGAGACCCAGTACTTC. Protein: CASSLETQYQETQYF.

The chain links TRBV28 to TRBJ2-6; TRBD1 aligns across 7 bases. With 6 bases clipped from V and 0 bases from J, the junction kept 17 bases outside the gene matches. This CDR3 contains 20 residues. The germline V gene encodes CDR1 MDHEN and CDR2 SYDVKM. The CDR3 is CASSHTRQGKPSSGANVLTF. In nucleotides, the CDR3 is TGTGCCAGCAGCCATACAAGACAGGGCAAACCTAGCTCTGGGGCCAACGTCCTGACTTTC.

This chain links TRBV10-3 with TRBJ1-1; tentative D call: TRBD1 (5 bases). The CDR3 loop spans 13 amino acids. Trimming took off 11 bases at V and 1 base at J, with 14 bases between the two ends. CDR1 is ENHRY and CDR2 is SYGVKD in the germline V gene. CDR3 sequence (DNA): TGTGCCGCAAGGGGTGAATGGAACACTGAAGCTTTCTTT. Its protein is CAARGEWNTEAFF.

This rearrangement joins TRBV28 to TRBJ1-2, with 9 positions matching TRBD1. The CDR3 has 15 residues. CDR1 MDHEN and CDR2 SYDVKM come from the germline V gene. Trimming took 4 bases from V and 3 from J; bases not matched to a gene: 6. The CDR3, as DNA: TGTGCCAGCAGTTACCCCCGGACAGGGGACTATGGCTACACCTTC. Encoded protein: CASSYPRTGDYGYTF.

This chain connects TRBV7-2 to TRBJ2-3; 10 positions agree with TRBD2. From germline, CDR1 is SGHTA and CDR2 FQGNSA. The CDR3 runs 16 residues. V was pared by 5 bases and J by 1 base, with 6 bases of the junction left unmatched. The CDR3 DNA sequence: TGTGCCAGCAGCCCGAGAGCGGGGGGGCGCACAGATACGCAGTATTTT. It specifies CASSPRAGGRTDTQYF.

The rearrangement links TRBV7-2 to TRBJ2-7; 10 bases map to TRBD2. The CDR3 has 14 amino acids. The J segment lost 6 bases and the V segment lost 4 bases, leaving 6 bases of the junction unmatched. Germline assignment: CDR1 SGHTA and CDR2 FQGNSA. The CDR3 sequence is CASSSGPSGGEQYF. In DNA form, the CDR3 reads TGTGCCAGCAGCTCGGGCCCTAGCGGGGGCGAGCAGTACTTC. Together with reference TRBV7-2 and TRBJ2-7, the CDR3 gives the full variable domain: GAGVSQSPSNKVTEKGKDVELRCDPISGHTALYWYRQSLGQGLEFLIYFQGNSAPDKSGLPSDRFSAERTGGSVSTLTIQRTQQEDSAVYLCASSSGPSGGEQYFGPGTRLTVT.

The V call is TRBV15, the J call TRBJ2-7; 9 bases are a match to TRBD1. The CDR3 has 17 residues. V dropped 0 bases and J dropped 1; count of bases not matched to a gene: 7. Germline V gives CDR1 LNHNV, CDR2 YYDKDF (reference sequence). The CDR3 loop is CATSRDPTGGPSYEQYF. In nucleotides, the CDR3 is TGTGCCACCAGCAGAGACCCAACAGGGGGCCCTTCCTACGAGCAGTACTTC.